This T cell receptor (beta chain) was recorded in a study of blood T cell repertoires in COVID-19. Study summary: Whether acute or convalescent, the COVID-19 samples came from the United States, Italy and Spain.

Under the authors' procedure: Amplifying reference gene primers gave estimates of nucleated cell counts. This table comes from immunoSEQ multiplex PCR, and its TCRdb copy is limited to in-frame clones, with some not included. The DNA gave D and trimming, while V, J and clone size come from that table. The sample includes about 120,000 clones, roughly 90% of them seen just once. The CDR3 is made up of 16 amino acids. V was pared by 5 bases and J by 7 bases, with 10 bases of the junction left unmatched. Looked up from germline, CDR1 is SGHNT and CDR2 is YENEEA. The TCR was taken from a man between 45 and 60 years old with acute or convalescent COVID-19. The sample consisted of peripheral blood. V usage is TRBV11-3 and J usage is TRBJ2-3, with 12 nucleotides matching TRBD2. The CDR3 spells CASSPGTSGLRNTQYF. The CDR3 region has the DNA TGTGCCAGCAGCCCAGGGACTAGCGGGTTGAGGAATACGCAGTATTTT.